This paragraph reports one T cell receptor beta chain. Original methodology: From reference gene primer amplification, estimates of nucleated cell counts were derived. Assay used: immunoSEQ multiplex PCR; TCRdb lists only in-frame clones, some missing. V, J and clone size reflect that table, while D and trimming were determined from the DNA. This table holds approximately 200,000 clones, approximately 87% found once. Trimming left V 6 bases short and J 5 bases short, with 10 bases between. This CDR3 has 12 amino acids. The data originate from a study of blood T cell repertoires in COVID-19. As for the study in general: The samples span acute and convalescent COVID-19 from the United States, Italy and Spain. Sources were T cells, B-cell-depleted T cells, or PBMCs; the material itself was cDNA or gDNA.

The sequenced sample consisted of peripheral blood. The receptor was isolated from a woman in her forties or fifties with acute or convalescent COVID-19. V gene TRBV12-3 or TRBV12-4 combines with J gene TRBJ1-1; D not certain. The CDR3 region has the DNA TGTGCCAGCAGGAGGGAGGGAACTGAAGCTTTCTTT. Amino acid sequence: CASRREGTEAFF.